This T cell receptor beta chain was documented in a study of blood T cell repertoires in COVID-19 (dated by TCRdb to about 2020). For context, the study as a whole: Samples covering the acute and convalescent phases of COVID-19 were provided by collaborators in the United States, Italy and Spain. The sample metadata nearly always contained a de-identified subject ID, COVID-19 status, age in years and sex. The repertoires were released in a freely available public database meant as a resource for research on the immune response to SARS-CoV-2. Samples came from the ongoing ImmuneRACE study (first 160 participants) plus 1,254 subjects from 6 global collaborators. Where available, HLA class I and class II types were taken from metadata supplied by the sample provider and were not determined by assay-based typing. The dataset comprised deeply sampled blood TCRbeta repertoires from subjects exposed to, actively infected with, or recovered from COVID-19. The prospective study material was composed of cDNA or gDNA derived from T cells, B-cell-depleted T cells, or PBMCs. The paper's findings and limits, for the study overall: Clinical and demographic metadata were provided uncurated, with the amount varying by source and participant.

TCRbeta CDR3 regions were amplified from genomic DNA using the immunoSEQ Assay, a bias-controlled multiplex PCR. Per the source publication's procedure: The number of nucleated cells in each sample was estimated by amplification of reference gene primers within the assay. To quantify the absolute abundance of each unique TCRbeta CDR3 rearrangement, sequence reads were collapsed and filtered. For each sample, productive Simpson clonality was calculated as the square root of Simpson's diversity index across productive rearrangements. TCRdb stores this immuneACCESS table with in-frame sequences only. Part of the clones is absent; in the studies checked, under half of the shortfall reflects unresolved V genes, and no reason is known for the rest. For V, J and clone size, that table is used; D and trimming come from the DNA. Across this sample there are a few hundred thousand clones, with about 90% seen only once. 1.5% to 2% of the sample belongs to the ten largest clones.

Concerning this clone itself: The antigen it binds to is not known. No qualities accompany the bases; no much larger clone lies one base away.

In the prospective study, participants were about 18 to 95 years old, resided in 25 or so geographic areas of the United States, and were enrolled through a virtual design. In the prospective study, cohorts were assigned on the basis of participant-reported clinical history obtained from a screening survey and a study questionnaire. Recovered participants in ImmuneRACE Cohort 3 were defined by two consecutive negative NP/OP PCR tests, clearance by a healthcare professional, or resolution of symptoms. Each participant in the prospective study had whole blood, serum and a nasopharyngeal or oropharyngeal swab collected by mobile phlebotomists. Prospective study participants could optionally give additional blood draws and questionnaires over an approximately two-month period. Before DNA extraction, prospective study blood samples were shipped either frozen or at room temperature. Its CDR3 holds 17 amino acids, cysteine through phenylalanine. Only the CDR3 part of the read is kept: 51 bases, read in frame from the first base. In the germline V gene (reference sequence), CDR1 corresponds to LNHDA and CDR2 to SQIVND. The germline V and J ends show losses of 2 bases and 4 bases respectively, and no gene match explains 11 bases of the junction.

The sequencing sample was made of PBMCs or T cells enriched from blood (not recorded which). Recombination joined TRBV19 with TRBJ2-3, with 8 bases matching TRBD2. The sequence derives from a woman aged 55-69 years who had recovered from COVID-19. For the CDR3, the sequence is CASSIMSAGVEADTQYF. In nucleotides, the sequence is TGTGCCAGTAGTATAATGTCAGCGGGAGTTGAGGCAGATACGCAGTATTTT.